This T cell receptor beta chain stems from a study of identical twins. Findings and caveats of the study: Invariant MAIT and iNKT cells are populations that could partly confound zero-insertion analyses.

This clonotype was picked up a small number of times. The antigen remains undetermined. A universal primer site arose from template switching, and cDNA bore unique molecular identifiers. MiXCR, applied by TCRdb to the 5' RACE reads, yields one record per CDR3 protein. The sample contains roughly 250,000 distinct CDR3 sequences, over 11% of which appear only once. CDR1 LNHNV and CDR2 YYDKDF come from the germline V gene (reference sequence). Trimming cost V 3 bases and J 0 bases; bases outside gene matches: 0. The CDR3 is 14 amino acids. Sequencing was done on a sample of memory (CD45RO+) T cells sorted from blood. The receptor's source is a woman aged 18-29 years in good health. The V gene is TRBV15, the J gene TRBJ2-3, with 7 bases aligning to TRBD1. CDR3 protein: CATSRTGSTDTQYF. CDR3 bases: TGTGCCACCAGCAGGACAGGGAGCACAGATACGCAGTATTTT.